This entry lists 9 T cell receptor beta chains sequenced from one sample in a study of T cell responses to AZD1222 COVID-19 vaccine. Measured with immunoSEQ multiplex PCR; TCRdb has only the in-frame clones, and not every one. The sample lists about 170,000 clones, 85% to 90% occurring once. Sequencing was performed on peripheral blood, taken on day 0 of AZD1222 vaccination. Source of these receptors: an adult in good health.

This chain connects TRBV28 to TRBJ2-1, with 8 bases that match TRBD2. Germline loops: CDR1 MDHEN, CDR2 SYDVKM. This CDR3 contains 17 residues. V dropped 5 bases and J dropped 4; count of bases not matched to a gene: 13. The CDR3 protein is CASSSSGKLGLYNEQFF. The CDR3 region has the DNA TGTGCCAGCAGTAGTAGCGGGAAGCTGGGGTTATACAATGAGCAGTTCTTC. The entire variable domain, with the rest obtained from reference TRBV28 and TRBJ2-1, is as follows: DVKVTQSSRYLVKRTGEKVFLECVQDMDHENMFWYRQDPGLGLRLIYFSYDVKMKEKGDIPEGYSVSREKKERFSLILESASTNQTSMYLCASSSSGKLGLYNEQFFGPGTRLTVL.

The rearrangement joins TRBV7-8 to TRBJ2-7, with D unresolved. This CDR3 comprises 17 residues. The germline CDR1 and CDR2 sequences are SGHVS and FQNEAQ. The V gene lost 7 bases and the J gene lost 0 bases, with 22 bases spanning the gap. The CDR3, as DNA: TGTGCCAGCACCCCATCCTCTCTGCCAGGCCACTCCTACGAGCAGTACTTC. This translates into CASTPSSLPGHSYEQYF.

V and J are TRBV3-1 (or the pseudogene TRBV3-2) and TRBJ1-3, with a tentative D call TRBD1 (5 bases). Germline V CDR1 and CDR2: LGHDT, YNNKEL (reference sequence). Deletions cut 1 base from V and 4 bases from J, with 17 bases between. The CDR3 has 17 amino acids. For the CDR3, the DNA is TGTGCCAGCAGCCAAGGTACAGACAGCCTCCGGGGAAACACCATATATTTT. Its protein is CASSQGTDSLRGNTIYF.

This rearrangement joins TRBV2 to TRBJ2-1; D gene unclear. The CDR3 runs to 13 residues. V was shortened by 6 bases and J by 4 bases, with 10 bases between the two germline ends. From germline, CDR1 is SNHLY and CDR2 FYNNEI. CDR3 DNA sequence: TGTGCCAGCAGCGTGTCCGAATACAATGAGCAGTTCTTC. It encodes CASSVSEYNEQFF.

The V and J genes are TRBV5-1 and TRBJ2-7; D not certain. Trimming removed 1 base from V and 0 bases from J, with 14 bases in between. From germline, CDR1 is SGHRS and CDR2 YFSETQ. The CDR3 contains 16 residues. The CDR3 coding sequence is TGCGCCAGCAGCTTGCTATCTGCCGAGAGCTCCTACGAGCAGTACTTC. This translates into CASSLLSAESSYEQYF.

The gene calls are TRBV19 and TRBJ1-2; 7 bases are shared with TRBD1. After removal of 8 bases from V and 1 base from J, the junction contained 7 bases not matched to a gene. Looked up from germline, CDR1 is LNHDA and CDR2 is SQIVND (reference sequence). This CDR3 has 14 residues. For the CDR3, the DNA is TGTGCCAGTGCTCCGGGACAGAGTAACTATGGCTACACCTTC. Translation: CASAPGQSNYGYTF.

The chain combines TRBV5-5 with TRBJ2-2; a possible D gene is TRBD2 (5 bases). This CDR3 region has 16 residues. Trimming shortened V by 6 bases and J by 0 bases, and 15 bases separated the two germline ends. The germline gives CDR1 SGHKS, CDR2 YYEKEE (reference sequence). CDR3 DNA sequence: TGTGCCAGCACCTTTAATTCGAGGGCGAACACCGGGGAGCTGTTTTTT. Protein product: CASTFNSRANTGELFF.

The chain employs TRBV6-5 and TRBJ2-7; TRBD1 matches 12 bases. This CDR3 is built from 14 residues. From germline, CDR1 is MNHEY and CDR2 SVGAGI. Germline trimming cut 5 bases from V and 4 bases from J; bases unmatched to any gene: 3. The CDR3 is CASSRGQGAYEQYV. CDR3 in DNA: TGTGCCAGCAGTCGGGGACAGGGGGCTTACGAGCAGTACGTC.

This clone was detected only once. V and J are TRBV19 and TRBJ2-3, with TRBD1 matching 7 bases. V dropped 3 bases and J dropped 3; count of bases not matched to a gene: 9. Germline CDR1 reads LNHDA; CDR2 reads SQIVND (reference sequence). This CDR3 region has 16 residues. The chain's CDR3 is CASSILTGDSTDTQYF. The CDR3 coding sequence is TGTGCCAGTAGTATTCTAACAGGGGACAGTACAGATACGCAGTATTTT.